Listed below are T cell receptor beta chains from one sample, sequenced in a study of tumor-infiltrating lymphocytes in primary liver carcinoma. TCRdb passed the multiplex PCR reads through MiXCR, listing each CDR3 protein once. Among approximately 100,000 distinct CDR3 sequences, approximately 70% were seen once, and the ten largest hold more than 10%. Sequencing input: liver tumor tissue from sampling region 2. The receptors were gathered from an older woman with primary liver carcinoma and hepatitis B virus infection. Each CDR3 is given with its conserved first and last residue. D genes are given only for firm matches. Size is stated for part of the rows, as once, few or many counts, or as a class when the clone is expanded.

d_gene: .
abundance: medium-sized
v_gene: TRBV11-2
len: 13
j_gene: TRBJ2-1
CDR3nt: TGTGCCAGCAGCTTCGCTAGGGGCGGGGAGCAGTTCTTC
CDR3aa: CASSFARGGEQFF

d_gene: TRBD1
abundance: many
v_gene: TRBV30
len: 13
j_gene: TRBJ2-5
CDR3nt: TGTGCCTGGAAACAGGGGGCCGGAGAGACCCAGTACTTC
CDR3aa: CAWKQGAGETQYF

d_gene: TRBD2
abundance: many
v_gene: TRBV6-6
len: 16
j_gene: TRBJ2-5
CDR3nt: TGTGCCACCCGTGGCGGGAGGAGAGGTTACCAAGAGACCCAGTACTTC
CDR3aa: CATRGGRRGYQETQYF

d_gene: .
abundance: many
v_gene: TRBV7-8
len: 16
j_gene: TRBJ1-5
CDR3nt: TGTGCCAGCAGCTTAGGCCCCGGTACCTCGTTTTTGCCCCAGCATTTT
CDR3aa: CASSLGPGTSFLPQHF

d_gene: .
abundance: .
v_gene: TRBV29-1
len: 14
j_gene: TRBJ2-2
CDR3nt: .
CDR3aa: CSVARGADHGELFF

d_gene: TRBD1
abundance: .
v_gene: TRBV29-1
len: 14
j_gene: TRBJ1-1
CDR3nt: TGCAGTGTTCTTACCGGGACAGGGAACACTGAAGCTCTCTTT
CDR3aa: CSVLTGTGNTEALF

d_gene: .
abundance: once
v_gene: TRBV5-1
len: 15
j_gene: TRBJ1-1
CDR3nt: TGCGCCAGCAGTTCTGACTGGGGAGTGGGGACTGAAGCTTTCTTT
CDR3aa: CASSSDWGVGTEAFF

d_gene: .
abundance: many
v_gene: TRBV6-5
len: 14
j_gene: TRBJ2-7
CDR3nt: TGTGCCAGCAGCTTTGGTGGGACACCTTACGAGCAGTACTTC
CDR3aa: CASSFGGTPYEQYF

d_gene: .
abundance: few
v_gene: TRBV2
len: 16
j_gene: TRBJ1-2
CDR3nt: TGTGCCAGCAGTGAAGCTGTAACCCAAGCTAACTATGGCTACACCTTC
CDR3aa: CASSEAVTQANYGYTF

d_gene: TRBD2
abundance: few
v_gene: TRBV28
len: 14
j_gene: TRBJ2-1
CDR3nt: TGTGTCAGCCGGTTGGAGCGGGAGGTTGATGAGCAGTTCTTC
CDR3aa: CVSRLEREVDEQFF

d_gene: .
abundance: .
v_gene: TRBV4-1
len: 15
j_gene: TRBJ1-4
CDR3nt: TGCGCCAGCAGCCAAACGGGGTCAACTAATGAAAAACTGTTTTTT
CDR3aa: CASSQTGSTNEKLFF

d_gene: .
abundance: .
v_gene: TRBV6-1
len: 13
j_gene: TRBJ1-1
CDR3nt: TGTGCCAGCAGTGAAGTGGTGGACACTGAAGCTTTCTTT
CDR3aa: CASSEVVDTEAFF

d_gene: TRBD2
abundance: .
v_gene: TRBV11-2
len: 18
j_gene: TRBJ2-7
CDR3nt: TGTGTCAGCAGCTTAGATTGGGTCAATCTAGCGGATCCCTACGAGCAGTACTTC
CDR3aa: CVSSLDWVNLADPYEQYF

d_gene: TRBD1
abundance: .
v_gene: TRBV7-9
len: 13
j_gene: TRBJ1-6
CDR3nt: TGTGCCAGCAGCTTGGACAGGAATTCACCCCTCCGCTTT
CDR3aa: CASSLDRNSPLRF

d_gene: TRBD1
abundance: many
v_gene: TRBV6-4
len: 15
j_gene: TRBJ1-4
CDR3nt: TGTGCCAGCAGTAGGGACAGGGGACCAAATGAAAAACTGTTTTTT
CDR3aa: CASSRDRGPNEKLFF

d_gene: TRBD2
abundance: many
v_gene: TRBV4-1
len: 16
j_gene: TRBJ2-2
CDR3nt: TGCGCCAGCAGCCAGCTGACTAGCGGGAAAGGCGGGGAGCTGTTTTTT
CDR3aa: CASSQLTSGKGGELFF

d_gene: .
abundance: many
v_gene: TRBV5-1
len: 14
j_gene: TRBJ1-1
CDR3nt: TGCGCCAGCAGCTTGGAAGAGGGAGCCACGGAAGCTTTCTTT
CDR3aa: CASSLEEGATEAFF

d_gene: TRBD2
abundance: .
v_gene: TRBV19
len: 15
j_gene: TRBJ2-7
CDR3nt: TGTGCCAGTAGCCCGCGAGCGGGAGGTTCCTACGAGCAGTACTTC
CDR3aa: CASSPRAGGSYEQYF

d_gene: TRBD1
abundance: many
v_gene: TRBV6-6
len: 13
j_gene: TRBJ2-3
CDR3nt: TGTGCCAGCAGTTTGACAGGGGTAAATGCGCAGTATTTT
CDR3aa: CASSLTGVNAQYF

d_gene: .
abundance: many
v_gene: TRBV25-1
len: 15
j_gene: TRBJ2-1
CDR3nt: TGTGCCAGCAGTGTGGGCGTTACGGGCAGCAATGAGCAGTTCTTC
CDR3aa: CASSVGVTGSNEQFF

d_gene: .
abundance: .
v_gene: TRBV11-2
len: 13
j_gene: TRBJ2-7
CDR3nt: TGTGCCAGCAACTTAGCAGGGGCCAGCGAGCAATACTTC
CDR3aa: CASNLAGASEQYF

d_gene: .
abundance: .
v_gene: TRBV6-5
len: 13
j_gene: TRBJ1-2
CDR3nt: TGTGTCAGCAGTTACGGGGGAGGCGACGGCTACACCTTC
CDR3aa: CVSSYGGGDGYTF

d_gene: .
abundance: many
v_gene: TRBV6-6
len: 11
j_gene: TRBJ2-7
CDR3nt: TGTGCCAGCAGCCAACACCGAGAGCAGTACTTC
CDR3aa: CASSQHREQYF

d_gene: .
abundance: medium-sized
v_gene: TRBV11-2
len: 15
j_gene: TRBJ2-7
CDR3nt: TGTGCCAGCAGCCCCCAAAGCGTACACGCTGGCGAGCAGTACTTC
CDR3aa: CASSPQSVHAGEQYF

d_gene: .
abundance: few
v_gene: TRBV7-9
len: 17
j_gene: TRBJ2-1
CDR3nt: TGTGCCAGCAGCTTAGCCGGGCGGATGCCCTTCTACAATGAGCAGTTCTTC
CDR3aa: CASSLAGRMPFYNEQFF

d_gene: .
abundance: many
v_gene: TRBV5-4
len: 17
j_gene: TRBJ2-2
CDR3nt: TGTGCCAGCAGCTTGAGCCAGCGGGCGTTTATCACCGGGGAGCTGTTTTTT
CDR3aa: CASSLSQRAFITGELFF

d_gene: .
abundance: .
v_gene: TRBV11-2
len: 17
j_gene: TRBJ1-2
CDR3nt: TGTGCCAGCAGCTTAGATACAATCAGGGCGCTGTGCTGTGGCTACACCTTC
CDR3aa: CASSLDTIRALCCGYTF

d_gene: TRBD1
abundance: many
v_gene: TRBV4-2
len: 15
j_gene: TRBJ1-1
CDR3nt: TGTGCCAGCAGCCAGCGACAGGGGACGTTGACTGAAGCTTTCTTT
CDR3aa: CASSQRQGTLTEAFF

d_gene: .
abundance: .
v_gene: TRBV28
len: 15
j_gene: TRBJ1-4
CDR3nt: TGTGCCAGCAGTTTGAGGGGGGCGATGGATGAAAAACTGTTTTTT
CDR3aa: CASSLRGAMDEKLFF

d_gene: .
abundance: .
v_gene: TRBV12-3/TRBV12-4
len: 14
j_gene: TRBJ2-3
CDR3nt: TGTGCCAGCAGTTTGGGCGGATCCACAGATACGCAGCACTTT
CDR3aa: CASSLGGSTDTQHF

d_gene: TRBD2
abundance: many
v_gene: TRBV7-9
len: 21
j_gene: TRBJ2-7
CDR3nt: TGTGCCAGCAGCTCGACCACCCGGGGGGGCGTTAGGGGTCCTGGGTCCTACGAGCAGTACTTC
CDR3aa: CASSSTTRGGVRGPGSYEQYF

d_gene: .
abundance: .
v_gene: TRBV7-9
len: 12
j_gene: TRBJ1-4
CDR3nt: TGTGCTAGCAACAATCCTAATGAAAAACTGTTTTTT
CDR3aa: CASNNPNEKLFF

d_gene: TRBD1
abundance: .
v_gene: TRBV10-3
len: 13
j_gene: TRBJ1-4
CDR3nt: TGTGCCACCCGGGGACAGTCAATTGAAAAAGTGTTTTTT
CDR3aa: CATRGQSIEKVFF

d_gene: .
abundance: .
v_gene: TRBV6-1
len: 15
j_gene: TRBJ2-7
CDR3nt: TGTGCCAGCTGTGAAGTTGGCGGCAGCTCATACGAGCAGTACTTC
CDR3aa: CASCEVGGSSYEQYF

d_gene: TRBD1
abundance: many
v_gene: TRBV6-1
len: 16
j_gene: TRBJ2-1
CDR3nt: TGTGCCAGCTACCTCACCGGGACAGGGGGTTTAGGTGAGCAGTTCTTC
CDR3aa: CASYLTGTGGLGEQFF

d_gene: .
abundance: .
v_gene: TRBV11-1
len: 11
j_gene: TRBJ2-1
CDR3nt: TGTGACAGCAGGTCGTATAATGAGCAATTCTTC
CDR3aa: CDSRSYNEQFF

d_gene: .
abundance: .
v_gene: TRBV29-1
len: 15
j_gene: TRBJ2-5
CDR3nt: TGCGGCGAAAACTGGCGCACCCCCTTACAGGAGACCCAGTACTTC
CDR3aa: CGENWRTPLQETQYF

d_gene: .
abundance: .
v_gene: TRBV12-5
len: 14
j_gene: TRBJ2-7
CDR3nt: TGTGCTAATGCCCCACAGTGGAACCTTTACGAGCAGTACTTC
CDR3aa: CANAPQWNLYEQYF

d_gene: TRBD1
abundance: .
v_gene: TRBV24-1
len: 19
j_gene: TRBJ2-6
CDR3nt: TGTGCCCCCACTAAGGGGGCGCCGCCACTACCCTCTGGGGCCAACGTCCTGACTTTC
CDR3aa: CAPTKGAPPLPSGANVLTF

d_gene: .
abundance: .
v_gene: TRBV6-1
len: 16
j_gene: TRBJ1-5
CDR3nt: TGTGCCAGCAGTGCCAATGGGAAATATGGCAATCAGCCCCAGCACTTT
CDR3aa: CASSANGKYGNQPQHF

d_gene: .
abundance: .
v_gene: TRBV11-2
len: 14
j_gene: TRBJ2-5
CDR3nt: TGTGCCAACAGCTTCAGCCGGAGGGAAGAGACCCAGTACTTC
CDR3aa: CANSFSRREETQYF

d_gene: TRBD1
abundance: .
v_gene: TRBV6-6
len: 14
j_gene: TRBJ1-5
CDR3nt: TGTGCCATCAGTTACGACAGGGCGGATAAGCCCCAGCATTTT
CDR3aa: CAISYDRADKPQHF

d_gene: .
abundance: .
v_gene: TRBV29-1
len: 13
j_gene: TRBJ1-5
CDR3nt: TGCAGCGTTGGCCCGGGGGAGGCTCAGTCCCAGCATTTT
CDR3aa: CSVGPGEAQSQHF

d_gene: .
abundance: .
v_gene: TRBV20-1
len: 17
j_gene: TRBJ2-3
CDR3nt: TGCAGTGCTAGGCCCCGACTAGTGGGAGTTATCACAGATACTCAGTATTTT
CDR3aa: CSARPRLVGVITDTQYF

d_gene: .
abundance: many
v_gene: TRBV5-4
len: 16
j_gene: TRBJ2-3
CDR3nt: TGTGCCAGCAGCCGATGGGGGGAAGGGGGTACAGATACGCAGTATTTT
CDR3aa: CASSRWGEGGTDTQYF

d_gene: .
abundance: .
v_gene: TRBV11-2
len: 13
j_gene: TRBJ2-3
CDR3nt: TGTGCCAGCATCCTGCGATTGGGGAATACGCAGTATTTT
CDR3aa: CASILRLGNTQYF

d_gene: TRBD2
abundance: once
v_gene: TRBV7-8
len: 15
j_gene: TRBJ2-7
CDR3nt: TGTGCCAGCAGCTTAGAAGTAGCGGGGTACAACGAGCAGTATTTC
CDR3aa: CASSLEVAGYNEQYF

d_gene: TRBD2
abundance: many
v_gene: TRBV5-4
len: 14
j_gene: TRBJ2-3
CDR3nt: TGTGCCAGCAGCTTAGCGGGAGCGGCGGATACGCAGTATTTT
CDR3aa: CASSLAGAADTQYF

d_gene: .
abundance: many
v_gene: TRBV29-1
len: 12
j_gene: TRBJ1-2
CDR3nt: TGCAGCGTTGAGGGAGGAAATGATGGCTACACCTTC
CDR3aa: CSVEGGNDGYTF

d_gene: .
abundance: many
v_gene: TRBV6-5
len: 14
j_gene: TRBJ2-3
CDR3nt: TGTGCCAGCAGTCTTCGTTCGAACACAGATACGCAGTATTTT
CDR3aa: CASSLRSNTDTQYF

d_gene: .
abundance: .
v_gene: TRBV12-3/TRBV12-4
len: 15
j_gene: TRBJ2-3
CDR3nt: TGTGCCAGCAGTTTATGGGGTATGGGGATAGATACTCAGTATTTT
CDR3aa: CASSLWGMGIDTQYF

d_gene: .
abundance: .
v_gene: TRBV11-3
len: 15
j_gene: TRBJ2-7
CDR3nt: TGTGCCAGTAGCTTCTCCACCCGGGACGGCTACGGGCAGTACTTC
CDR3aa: CASSFSTRDGYGQYF

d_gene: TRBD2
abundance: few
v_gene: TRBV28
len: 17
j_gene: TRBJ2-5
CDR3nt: TGTGCCAGCAGTTTTTCGGGACTAGCGGGAGGGGGGGAGACCCAGTACTTC
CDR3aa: CASSFSGLAGGGETQYF

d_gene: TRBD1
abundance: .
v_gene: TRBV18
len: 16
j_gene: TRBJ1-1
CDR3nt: TGTGCCAGCTCACCTTTACAGGGGACCAGCGGGACTGAAGCTTTCTTT
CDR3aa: CASSPLQGTSGTEAFF

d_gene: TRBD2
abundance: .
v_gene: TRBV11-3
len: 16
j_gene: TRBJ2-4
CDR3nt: TGTGCAAGCAGCTACAGACGGAGGGAGCGGGAAAACATTCAGCACTTC
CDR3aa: CASSYRRRERENIQHF

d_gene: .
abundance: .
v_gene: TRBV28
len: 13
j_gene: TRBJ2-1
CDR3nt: TGTGCCAGCATCACTTTTTCCTCTGGTGGGCAGTTCTTC
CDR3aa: CASITFSSGGQFF

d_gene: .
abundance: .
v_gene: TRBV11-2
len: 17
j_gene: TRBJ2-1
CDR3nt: TGTGCCAGCAGTTTTATCCCACTGAGGAGCTCCCACAATGAGCAGTTCTTC
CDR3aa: CASSFIPLRSSHNEQFF

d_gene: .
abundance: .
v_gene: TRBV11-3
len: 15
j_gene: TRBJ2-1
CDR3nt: TGTGCCAGCAGACCTCTAGCGAGGGCACTCGTTGAGCATTTCTTC
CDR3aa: CASRPLARALVEHFF